This T cell receptor (beta chain) came from a study of human T cells and chemical hapten exposure. Study-wide context: Diphenylcyclopropenone doses were given weekly to the scalps of patients across the approximately 24-week study. Study observations and caveats: Sensitizing with DPC caused no change in TCRs above 1 in 1000 frequency. Positive correlation was observed between PT1 expanded TCR counts and patch test score.

As originally analysed: Samples ranged from roughly 23,224 to 690,600 TCRs, with a median of roughly 96,000. MiXCR, run by TCRdb on the RACE reads, gives a single entry per CDR3 protein. TCRdb assigned the V and J calls; the authors' analysis was not used. The sample contains around 110,000 distinct CDR3 sequences, 9.5% to 13% of which appear only once. Time point reported: patch test 1, 2 weeks after DPC sensitization. Described treatment: therapeutic diphenylcyclopropenone sensitization with weekly scalp DPC. Per germline, CDR1 MNHNS and CDR2 SASEGT. V lost 5 bases to trimming and J lost 5 bases; unmatched junction nucleotides: 7. CDR3 length: 15 residues. In regard to this clonotype: Its antigen is not identified.

Sequencing used whole blood, obtained in connection with sensitization to the hapten diphenylcyclopropenone (DPC). The source of this sequence is a woman aged 50 to 65 with alopecia areata. Some clones in this sample may be carry-over from other donors' samples. The V call is TRBV6-1, the J call TRBJ1-5, with TRBD1 identical over 9 bases. This CDR3 reads CASSPQGAKDQPQHF. The CDR3 bases are TGTGCCAGCAGTCCACAGGGGGCTAAAGATCAGCCCCAGCATTTT.